This T cell receptor (beta chain) was found in a study of T cell clones after liver transplantation. Overall study: Post-transplant blood was tracked for graft-donor-reactive T cell clones identified in a pre-transplant mixed lymphocyte reaction. Draws occurred before transplant, before withdrawal, and after complete or failed withdrawal.

Sequenced by immunoSEQ multiplex PCR; TCRdb stores in-frame clones only, minus some. The repertoire includes approximately 19,000 clones, 75% to 85% of them detected once, and under 40% sits in the top ten. Germline-derived CDR1 and CDR2 are MNHEY and SMNVEV (reference sequence). The CDR3 runs to 11 residues. V was clipped by 4 bases and J by 3 bases, with 3 bases between them. This chain connects TRBV27 to TRBJ2-5, with D unresolved. The sequenced sample was CD8+ T cells from blood, obtained about 50 months after liver transplant. The receptor's source is a human patient who received a liver transplant. These T cells may partly come from the graft donor. CDR3 loop: CASSSEETQYF. In DNA, the CDR3 is TGTGCCAGCAGTTCCGAAGAGACCCAGTACTTC.